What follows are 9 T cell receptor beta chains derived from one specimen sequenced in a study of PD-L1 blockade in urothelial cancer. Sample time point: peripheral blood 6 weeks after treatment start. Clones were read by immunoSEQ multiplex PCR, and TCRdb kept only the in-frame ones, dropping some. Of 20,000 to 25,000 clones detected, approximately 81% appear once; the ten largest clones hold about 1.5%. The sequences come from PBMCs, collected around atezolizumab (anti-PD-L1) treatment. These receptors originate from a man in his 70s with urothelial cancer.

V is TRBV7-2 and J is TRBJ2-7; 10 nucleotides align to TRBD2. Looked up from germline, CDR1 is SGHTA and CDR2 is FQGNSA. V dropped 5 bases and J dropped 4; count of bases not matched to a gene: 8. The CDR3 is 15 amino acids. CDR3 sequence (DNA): TGTGCCAGCAGCCCCCAAGCGGGAGGGCATTACGAGCAGTACTTC. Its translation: CASSPQAGGHYEQYF.

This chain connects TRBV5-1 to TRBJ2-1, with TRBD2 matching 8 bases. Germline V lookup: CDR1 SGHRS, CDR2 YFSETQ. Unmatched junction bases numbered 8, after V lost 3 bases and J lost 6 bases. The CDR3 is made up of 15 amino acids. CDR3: CASSSGTSLSNEQFF. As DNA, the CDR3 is TGCGCCAGCAGCTCCGGGACTAGTCTCTCCAATGAGCAGTTCTTC. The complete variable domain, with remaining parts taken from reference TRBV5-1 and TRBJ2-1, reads KAGVTQTPRYLIKTRGQQVTLSCSPISGHRSVSWYQQTPGQGLQFLFEYFSETQRNKGNFPGRFSGRQFSNSRSEMNVSTLELGDSALYLCASSSGTSLSNEQFFGPGTRLTVL.

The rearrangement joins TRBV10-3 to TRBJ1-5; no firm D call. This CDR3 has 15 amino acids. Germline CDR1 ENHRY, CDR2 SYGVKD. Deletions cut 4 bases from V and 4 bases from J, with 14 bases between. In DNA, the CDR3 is TGTGCCATCAGTGGTGGGGAGGGTTGGAATCAGCCCCAGCATTTT. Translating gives CAISGGEGWNQPQHF.

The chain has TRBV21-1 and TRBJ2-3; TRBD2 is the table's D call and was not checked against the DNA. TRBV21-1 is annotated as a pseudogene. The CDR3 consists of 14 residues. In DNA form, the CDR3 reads TGTGCCAGCAGCTGCGAACCCCACACAGATACGCAGTATTTT. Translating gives CASSCEPHTDTQYF.

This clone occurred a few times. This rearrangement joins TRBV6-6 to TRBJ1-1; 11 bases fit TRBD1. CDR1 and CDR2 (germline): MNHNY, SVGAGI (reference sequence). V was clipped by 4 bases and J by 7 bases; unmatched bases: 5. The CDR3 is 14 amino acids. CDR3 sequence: CASSFSGQGVEAFF. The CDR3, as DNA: TGTGCCAGCAGTTTCTCGGGACAGGGGGTTGAAGCTTTCTTT.

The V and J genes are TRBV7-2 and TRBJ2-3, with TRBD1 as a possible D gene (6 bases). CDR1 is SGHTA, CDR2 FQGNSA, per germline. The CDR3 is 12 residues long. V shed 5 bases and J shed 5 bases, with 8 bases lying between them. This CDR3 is CASSLQGDTQYF. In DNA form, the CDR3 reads TGTGCCAGCAGCCTACAGGGAGATACGCAGTATTTT.

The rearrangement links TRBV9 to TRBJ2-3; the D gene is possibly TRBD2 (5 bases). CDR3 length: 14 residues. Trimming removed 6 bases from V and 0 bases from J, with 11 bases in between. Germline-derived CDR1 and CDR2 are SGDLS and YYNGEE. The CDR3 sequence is CASTLAGSTDTQYF. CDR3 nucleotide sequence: TGTGCCAGCACCCTGGCGGGTAGCACAGATACGCAGTATTTT.

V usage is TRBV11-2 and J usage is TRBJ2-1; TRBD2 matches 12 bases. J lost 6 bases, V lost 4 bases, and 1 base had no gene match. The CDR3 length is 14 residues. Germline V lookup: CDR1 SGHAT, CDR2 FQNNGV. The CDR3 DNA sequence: TGTGCCAGCAGCTCTAGCGGGAGGGCCAATGAGCAGTTCTTC. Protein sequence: CASSSSGRANEQFF.

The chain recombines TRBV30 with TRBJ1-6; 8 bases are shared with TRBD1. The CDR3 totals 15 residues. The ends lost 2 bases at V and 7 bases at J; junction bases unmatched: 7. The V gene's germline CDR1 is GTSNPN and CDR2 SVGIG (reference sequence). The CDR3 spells CAWSMTTGENSPLHF. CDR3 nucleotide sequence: TGTGCCTGGAGTATGACGACAGGGGAAAATTCACCCCTCCACTTT.